Below are 9 T cell receptor beta chains sequenced from a single sample in a study of OX40 agonist ivuxolimab in advanced cancers. Data came from immunoSEQ multiplex PCR; TCRdb stores just in-frame clones and leaves some out. The sample contains 33,000 or so clones, around 87% of which appear only once. Sequenced here: CD4+ or CD8+ T cells sorted from blood, sampled in a trial of the OX40 agonist ivuxolimab. All receptors come from an adult with an advanced solid tumor such as melanoma, head and neck, liver or kidney cancer.

The chain has TRBV18 and TRBJ1-2, with D hard to call. Trimming shortened V by 4 bases and J by 3 bases, and 12 bases separated the two germline ends. The germline gives CDR1 KGHSH, CDR2 LQKENI. The CDR3 is 14 residues long. The CDR3, as DNA: TGTGCCAGCTCACTGGATCAGAGGGACTATGGCTACACCTTC. Amino acids: CASSLDQRDYGYTF.

V gene TRBV6-1 combines with J gene TRBJ2-1; TRBD2 agrees at 8 bases. Germline CDR1 and CDR2: MNHNS and SASEGT. The CDR3 spans 14 residues. V gave up 4 bases and J gave up 7 bases; unmatched junction bases: 6. CDR3 residues: CASSGAGLDNEQFF. The CDR3 DNA follows: TGTGCCAGCAGTGGAGCGGGACTAGATAATGAGCAGTTCTTC.

For this clone: At one end the junction does not follow the germline gene, possibly because of a read error. The genes are TRBV7-7 and TRBJ2-1; a possible D gene is TRBD2 (6 bases). Germline CDR1 and CDR2: SSHAT and FNYEAQ (reference sequence). The CDR3 has 16 residues. CDR3 region: CASSPTGASSYNEQFF. The CDR3 coding sequence is TGTGCTAGCAGCCCGACGGGAGCGTCGTCCTACAATGAGCAGTTCTTC. The full variable domain, rest sourced from reference TRBV7-7 and TRBJ2-1, is GAGVSQSPRYKVTKRGQDVTLRCDPISSHATLYWYQQALGQGPEFLTYFNYEAQPDKSGLPSDRFSAERPEGSISTLTIQRTEQRDSAMYRCASSPTGASSYNEQFFGPGTRLTVL.

This clone was seen a few times. The rearrangement uses TRBV4-2 and TRBJ1-1; possibly TRBD1 for D (5 bases). This CDR3 is 13 amino acids long. The ends were cut back, 7 bases at V and 0 bases at J, with 9 bases in the middle. Germline V CDR1 and CDR2: LGHNA, YNFKEQ. Here the CDR3 reads CASKLGVNTEAFF. The DNA for the CDR3 is TGTGCCAGCAAGTTGGGGGTGAACACTGAAGCTTTCTTT.

The rearrangement uses TRBV11-2 and TRBJ2-1; 13 positions agree with TRBD2. CDR1 SGHAT and CDR2 FQNNGV come from the germline V gene. V lost 5 bases to trimming and J lost 4 bases; unmatched junction nucleotides: 2. This CDR3 contains 15 residues. As DNA, the CDR3 is TGTGCCAGCAGCCAGGGACTAGCGGGGTACAATGAGCAGTTCTTC. Encoded protein: CASSQGLAGYNEQFF.

The CDR3 DNA sequence: TGTGCCAGCAGTTACAGGGTTTCTGGGGCCAACGTCCTGACTTTC. Its protein product is CASSYRVSGANVLTF. The chain employs TRBV6-6 and TRBJ2-6; D is ambiguous. Germline assignment: CDR1 MNHNY and CDR2 SVGAGI (reference sequence). This CDR3 is built from 15 residues. V dropped 2 bases and J dropped 1 base, with 6 bases sitting between them.

The chain has TRBV5-1 and TRBJ2-1, with 9 bases aligning to TRBD1. The CDR3 runs 16 residues. Germline CDR1 is SGHRS and CDR2 is YFSETQ. Trimming removed 4 bases from V and 7 bases from J; junction bases left unmatched: 12. The CDR3 spells CASSPQGAGLGNEQFF. The CDR3 DNA follows: TGCGCCAGCAGCCCACAGGGGGCAGGCCTTGGGAATGAGCAGTTCTTC.

The chain uses TRBV5-1 and TRBJ2-1; 7 positions agree with TRBD2. Looked up from germline, CDR1 is SGHRS and CDR2 is YFSETQ. There are 14 residues in the CDR3. V lost 4 bases to trimming and J lost 9 bases; unmatched junction nucleotides: 10. The CDR3 protein is CASSLWDGEGEQFF. CDR3 coding DNA: TGCGCCAGCAGCCTGTGGGATGGGGAGGGTGAGCAGTTCTTC.

V gene TRBV19 combines with J gene TRBJ1-2; the D gene is possibly TRBD1 (6 bases). The CDR3 is made up of 14 amino acids. Germline-derived CDR1 and CDR2 are LNHDA and SQIVND (reference sequence). V was shortened by 3 bases and J by 6 bases, with 14 bases between the two germline ends. The CDR3 sequence: CASSIGGQENGYTF. DNA for the CDR3: TGTGCCAGTAGTATCGGGGGGCAGGAGAATGGCTACACCTTC.